A single sample gave rise to the 15 T cell receptor beta chains below, sequenced in a study of blood T cell repertoires in COVID-19. Assay used: immunoSEQ multiplex PCR; TCRdb lists only in-frame clones, some missing. The sample gives just over 650,000 clones, more than 80% of which show up once; more than 0.25% is in the top ten. The sequenced material came from peripheral blood. The receptors derive from a woman younger than 30 with acute or convalescent COVID-19.

The chain links TRBV9 to TRBJ1-5, with D tentatively TRBD1 (6 bases). Trimming left V 4 bases short and J 4 bases short, with 15 bases between. The CDR3 length is 15 residues. Per the germline V gene, CDR1 is SGDLS and CDR2 is YYNGEE. The CDR3, as DNA: TGTGCCAGCAGCTTATCCGGGACACCAAATCAGCCCCAGCATTTT. Its translation is CASSLSGTPNQPQHF.

This clone was recorded once. This chain joins TRBV9 and TRBJ1-4, with 10 bases fitting TRBD1. Trimming at V came to 3 bases and at J to 12 bases, leaving 2 bases not matched to a gene. Germline CDR1 SGDLS, CDR2 YYNGEE. The CDR3 contains 12 residues. The CDR3 reads CASSGGTGELFF. The CDR3 bases are TGTGCCAGCAGCGGAGGGACAGGGGAACTGTTTTTT.

V is TRBV24-1 and J is TRBJ2-1; 8 bases are a match to TRBD1. This CDR3 region has 14 residues. CDR1 and CDR2 (germline): KGHDR, SFDVKD. Unmatched junction bases numbered 6, after V lost 8 bases and J lost 4 bases. CDR3 loop: CATTGDRHYNEQFF. The CDR3 DNA follows: TGTGCCACCACCGGGGACAGGCATTACAATGAGCAGTTCTTC.

The chain uses TRBV6-5 and TRBJ1-1; possibly TRBD1 for D (6 bases). The V and J ends lost 7 bases and 4 bases respectively, with 16 bases between them. Germline V gives CDR1 MNHEY, CDR2 SVGAGI. The CDR3 consists of 14 residues. The CDR3 coding sequence is TGTGCCAGCACCGCGAGGGGGACGGTCACTGAAGCTTTCTTT. This gives the protein CASTARGTVTEAFF.

The rearrangement joins TRBV5-1 to TRBJ2-7; D is possibly TRBD1 (6 bases). V dropped 2 bases and J dropped 0 bases, with 12 bases sitting between them. The CDR3 covers 15 residues. CDR1 and CDR2 (germline): SGHRS, YFSETQ. CDR3 sequence: CASSLLGQTSYEQYF. The DNA of the CDR3 is TGCGCCAGCAGCTTACTGGGACAAACCTCCTACGAGCAGTACTTC.

The chain joins TRBV7-2 to TRBJ1-1; the D is unclear. In germline, CDR1 is SGHTA, CDR2 FQGNSA. V was pared by 6 bases and J by 0 bases, with 11 bases between. The CDR3 extends over 14 amino acids. The CDR3 coding sequence is TGTGCCAGCAGTTTCTACTACATGAACACTGAAGCTTTCTTT. Translating it yields CASSFYYMNTEAFF.

This chain uses TRBV1 with TRBJ1-1; TRBD1 was called by the table and not checked on the DNA. TRBV1 is given as a pseudogene. The CDR3 is made up of 16 amino acids. CDR3 sequence reads: CTSSRDRGLWNTEAFF. CDR3 bases: TGCACCAGCAGCCGGGACAGGGGTTTATGGAACACTGAAGCTTTCTTT.

CDR3 sequence reads: CAWSHTGPSYNEQFF. The CDR3 DNA sequence: TGTGCCTGGAGCCACACAGGGCCCTCCTACAATGAGCAGTTCTTC. V is TRBV30 and J is TRBJ2-1; possibly TRBD1 for D (6 bases). The CDR3 is 15 residues long. The V end was cut by 3 bases, the J end by 0 bases, with 12 bases between. Germline V gene data show CDR1 as GTSNPN and CDR2 as SVGIG (reference sequence).

The chain carries TRBV19 and TRBJ1-5; 7 bases fit TRBD1. Germline trimming cut 5 bases from V and 6 bases from J; bases unmatched to any gene: 10. Germline V gives CDR1 LNHDA, CDR2 SQIVND (reference sequence). This CDR3 has 15 amino acids. The CDR3 sequence is CASSPRTGSGQPQHF. The CDR3 nucleotides are TGTGCCAGTAGTCCTAGGACAGGTAGCGGTCAGCCCCAGCATTTT.

Comments on this clone: Compared with germline, one end of the junction differs, possibly owing to a read error. The CDR3: CASSLWGQAPQQF. CDR3 nucleotide sequence: TGTGCCAGCAGTTTGTGGGGACAGGCCCCACAACAATTC. The chain is built from TRBV12-3 or TRBV12-4 and TRBJ2-7; TRBD1 aligns across 8 bases. The CDR3 has 13 amino acids.

V is TRBV11-2 and J is TRBJ1-1; 7 nucleotides agree with TRBD1. CDR1 and CDR2 (germline): SGHAT, FQNNGV. CDR3 size: 15 residues. V was pared by 5 bases and J by 4 bases, with 10 bases of the junction left unmatched. CDR3 loop: CASSPRDRVATEAFF. CDR3 sequence (DNA): TGTGCCAGCAGCCCCCGCGACAGGGTGGCCACTGAAGCTTTCTTT. Full variable domain (missing parts from reference TRBV11-2 and TRBJ1-1): EAGVAQSPRYKIIEKRQSVAFWCNPISGHATLYWYQQILGQGPKLLIQFQNNGVVDDSQLPKDRFSAERLKGVDSTLKIQPAKLEDSAVYLCASSPRDRVATEAFFGQGTRLTVV.

This chain's CDR3 is CASSLVFQGTTEAFF. CDR3 DNA: TGCGCCAGCAGCTTGGTTTTCCAGGGCACCACTGAAGCTTTCTTT. The chain uses TRBV5-1 and TRBJ1-1; D perhaps matches TRBD1 (5 bases). V lost 0 bases and J lost 4, with 13 bases in between. The CDR3 extends over 15 amino acids. Germline loops: CDR1 SGHRS, CDR2 YFSETQ.

This chain links TRBV24-1 with TRBJ1-2; 9 bases agree with TRBD1. From germline, CDR1 is KGHDR and CDR2 SFDVKD. Unmatched junction bases numbered 11, after V lost 4 bases and J lost 6 bases. The CDR3 runs to 16 residues. CDR3 protein: CATSDRGQGTWDGYTF. CDR3 in DNA: TGTGCCACCAGTGACCGCGGACAGGGGACGTGGGATGGCTACACCTTC.

The chain has TRBV6-5 and TRBJ1-2, with 7 positions matching TRBD1. The ends lost 6 bases at V and 6 bases at J; junction bases unmatched: 10. In germline, CDR1 is MNHEY, CDR2 SVGAGI. The CDR3 contains 14 residues. CDR3 in amino acids: CASSSRQGRDGYTF. The CDR3 DNA sequence: TGTGCCAGCAGCTCACGACAGGGCCGTGATGGCTACACCTTC.

The rearrangement uses TRBV15 and TRBJ2-1; 8 nucleotides align to TRBD2. Looked up from germline, CDR1 is LNHNV and CDR2 is YYDKDF (reference sequence). Germline trimming cut 0 bases from V and 7 bases from J; bases unmatched to any gene: 17. This CDR3 has 19 amino acids. Here the CDR3 DNA reads TGTGCCACCAGCAGAGATCTGGCCGGCGGGGGGCTGGGGATAAATGAGCAGTTCTTC. This codes for CATSRDLAGGGLGINEQFF.